One T cell receptor beta chain is described in this entry. Reprocessing the 5' RACE reads, TCRdb reports a single entry for every CDR3 protein and omits DNA. The table lists 350,000 to 500,000 distinct CDR3 sequences. These data originate in a study of T cells expressing NK-cell markers. Looked up from germline, CDR1 is SGHTA and CDR2 is FQGNSA. The CDR3 has 16 residues. The receptor was derived from a woman between 18 and 70 years old in good health. The chain links TRBV7-2 to TRBJ2-2; the TCRdb call, TRBD1, lacks DNA for checking. What was sequenced was blood T cells: a sorted CD56 or NKG2C T cell subset, CD4+ or CD8+ T cells, or bulk PBMC T cells (not recorded which). The CDR3 here is CASGMHSGDRTGELFF.